This entry concerns a single T cell receptor beta chain. The table lists this clonotype with many counts. Its recognized antigen is unknown. Base qualities are not at hand, and no much larger clone is one base apart. CDR1 and CDR2 are read off the germline V gene as SNHLY and FYNNEI. At the junction V is shortened by 7 bases and J by 1 base, with 10 bases in between. From the cysteine up to the phenylalanine, the CDR3 has a length of 13 residues. Only CDR3 DNA remains: 39 bases, in frame from the first base. These data are taken from a study of T-cell reconstitution after alpha-beta-depleted transplantation in children (dated by TCRdb to about 2016). For context, the study as a whole: The study quantitatively tracked T-cell immune reconstitution after TCRalphabeta/CD19-depleted allogeneic hematopoietic cell transplantation in children using TCR repertoire profiling.

The library was built by means of PCR. TCRdb shows the sequencer as Illumina HiSeq 2500. TCR libraries were prepared with molecular barcoding, using unique molecular identifiers to normalize TCRbeta repertoire quantification. In TCRdb, the public reads were trimmed at Q25 with fastp and aligned with MiXCR, with productive beta chains retained. Identical CDR3 protein sequences are pooled into one entry, listed with their most common genes and DNA. This sample gives some 240,000 distinct CDR3 sequences in total; 9.7% of them show up just once. Around 5.1% of the sample belongs to the ten largest clones.

This clonotype was obtained from a human donor who donated a stem cell graft to a child with SCID. The chain links TRBV2 with TRBJ2-5; possibly the D gene is TRBD1, per 5 matching bases. The material was PBMCs from the stem cell graft donor, obtained from the stem cell graft. The DNA sequence follows: TGTGCCAGCATCGCAGGGCGCCAAGAGACCCAGTACTTC. Translation gives CASIAGRQETQYF.